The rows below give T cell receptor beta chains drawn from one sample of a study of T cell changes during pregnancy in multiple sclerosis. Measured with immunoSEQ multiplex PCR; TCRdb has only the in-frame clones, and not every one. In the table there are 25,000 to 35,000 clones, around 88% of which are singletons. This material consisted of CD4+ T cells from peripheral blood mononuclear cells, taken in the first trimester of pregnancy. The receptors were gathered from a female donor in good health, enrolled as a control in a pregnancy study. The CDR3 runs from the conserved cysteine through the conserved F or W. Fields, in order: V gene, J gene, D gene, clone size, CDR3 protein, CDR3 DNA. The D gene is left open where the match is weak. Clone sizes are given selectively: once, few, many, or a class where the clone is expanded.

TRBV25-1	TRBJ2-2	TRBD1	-	CASSDGQGANTGELFF	TGTGCCAGCAGTGACGGCCAGGGGGCGAACACCGGGGAGCTGTTTTTT
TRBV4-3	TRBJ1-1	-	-	CASSYSIEGLEAFF	TGCGCCAGCAGCTACTCAATTGAGGGACTTGAAGCTTTCTTT
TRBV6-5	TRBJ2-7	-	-	CASRGGPDLSYEQYF	TGTGCCAGCAGGGGCGGGCCTGACCTCTCCTACGAGCAGTACTTC
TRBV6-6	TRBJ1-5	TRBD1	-	CASSYPTGINQPQHF	TGTGCCAGCAGTTACCCGACAGGGATCAATCAGCCCCAGCATTTT
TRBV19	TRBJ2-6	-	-	CASSISRNSGANVLTF	TGTGCCAGTAGTATAAGCAGGAACTCTGGGGCCAACGTCCTGACTTTC
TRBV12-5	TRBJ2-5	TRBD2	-	CASGFFGTSGGAETQYF	TGTGCTAGTGGTTTTTTCGGTACTAGCGGGGGGGCAGAGACCCAGTACTTC
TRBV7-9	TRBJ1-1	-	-	CASSSDSGWRDTEAFF	TGTGCCAGCAGCTCCGACTCAGGGTGGAGGGACACTGAAGCTTTCTTT
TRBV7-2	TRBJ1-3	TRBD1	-	CASSLRTGPDGGNTIYF	TGTGCCAGCAGCTTACGGACAGGGCCGGACGGAGGAAACACCATATATTTT
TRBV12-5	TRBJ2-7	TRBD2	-	CASGLSRGEISYEQYF	TGTGCTAGTGGTTTGTCGCGGGGGGAAATCTCCTACGAGCAGTACTTC
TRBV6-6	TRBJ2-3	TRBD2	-	CASSYSTRGADTQYF	TGTGCCAGCAGTTACTCGACCCGGGGGGCAGATACGCAGTATTTT
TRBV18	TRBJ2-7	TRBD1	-	CASSPPGRGSYEQYF	TGTGCCAGCTCACCCCCTGGCAGGGGGTCCTACGAGCAGTACTTC
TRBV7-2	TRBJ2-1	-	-	CASSLSLNNEQFF	TGTGCCAGCAGCTTATCCCTTAACAATGAGCAGTTCTTC
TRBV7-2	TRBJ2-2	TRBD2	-	CASSLYGGSTGELFF	TGTGCCAGCAGCTTATACGGGGGGAGCACCGGGGAGCTGTTTTTT
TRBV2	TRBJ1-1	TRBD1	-	CASSGGGAGVNTEAFF	TGTGCCAGCAGTGGAGGGGGCGCGGGTGTGAACACTGAAGCTTTCTTT
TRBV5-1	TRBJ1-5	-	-	CASSLDSNNQPQHF	TGCGCCAGCAGCTTGGACAGTAACAATCAGCCCCAGCATTTT
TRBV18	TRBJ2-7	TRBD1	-	CASSSGTGSEQYF	TGTGCCAGCTCATCCGGGACAGGGAGCGAGCAGTACTTC
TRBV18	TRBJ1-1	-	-	CASSDGSGEGNTEAFF	TGTGCCAGCTCAGACGGCTCAGGGGAGGGGAACACTGAAGCTTTCTTT
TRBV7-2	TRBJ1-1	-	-	CASSLLGAGEAFF	TGTGCCAGCAGCTTATTGGGGGCTGGTGAAGCTTTCTTT
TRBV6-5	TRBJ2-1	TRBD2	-	CASSSRTSGAYNEQFF	TGTGCCAGCAGTTCCCGGACTAGCGGGGCATACAATGAGCAGTTCTTC
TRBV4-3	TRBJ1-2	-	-	CASSPRRTTYGYTF	TGCGCCAGCAGCCCCCGTCGGACAACCTATGGCTACACCTTC
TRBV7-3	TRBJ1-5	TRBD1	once	CASSLFNRDRGGNQPQHF	TGTGCCAGCAGCTTATTCAACCGGGACAGGGGGGGAAATCAGCCCCAGCATTTT
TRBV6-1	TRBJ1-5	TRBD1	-	CASRGDRGGNQPQHF	TGTGCCAGCAGGGGAGACAGGGGTGGCAATCAGCCCCAGCATTTT
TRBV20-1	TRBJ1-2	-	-	CSASRPGGYTF	TGCAGTGCTAGCCGGCCGGGTGGCTACACCTTC
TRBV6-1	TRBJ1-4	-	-	CASRDMGLEKLFF	TGTGCCAGCAGGGACATGGGTCTCGAAAAACTGTTTTTT
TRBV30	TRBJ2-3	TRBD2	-	CAWSHRLAPNADTQYF	TGTGCCTGGAGTCATCGACTAGCGCCGAACGCAGATACGCAGTATTTT
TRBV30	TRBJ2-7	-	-	CAWSVGLEQYF	TGTGCCTGGAGTGTCGGACTCGAGCAGTACTTC
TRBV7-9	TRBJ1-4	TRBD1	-	CASSDPGTGGEKLFF	TGTGCCAGCAGCGATCCCGGGACAGGGGGGGAAAAACTGTTTTTT
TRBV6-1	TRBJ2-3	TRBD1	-	CASSELRGLSTDTQYF	TGTGCCAGCAGTGAATTAAGGGGGCTAAGCACAGATACGCAGTATTTT
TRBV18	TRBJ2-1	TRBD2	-	CASSPTGTRGWSSYNEQFF	TGTGCCAGCTCGCCTACCGGGACTAGGGGATGGAGCTCCTACAATGAGCAGTTCTTC
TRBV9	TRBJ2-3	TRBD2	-	CASSETTSTPFDTQYF	TGTGCCAGCAGCGAAACGACTAGCACCCCTTTTGATACGCAGTATTTT
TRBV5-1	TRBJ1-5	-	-	CASSLVRVNQPQHF	TGCGCCAGCAGCTTGGTGAGGGTAAACCAGCCCCAGCATTTT
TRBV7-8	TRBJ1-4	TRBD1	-	CASSRTTGINEKLFF	TGTGCCAGCAGCCGCACGACAGGGATTAATGAAAAACTGTTTTTT
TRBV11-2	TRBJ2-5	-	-	CASSPGYQETQYF	TGTGCCAGCAGCCCCGGGTACCAAGAGACCCAGTACTTC
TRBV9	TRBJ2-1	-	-	CASSPRGRRPSNEQFF	TGTGCCAGCAGCCCCCGCGGGCGAAGACCGTCCAATGAGCAGTTCTTC
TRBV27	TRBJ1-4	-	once	CASSLNRLPTNEKLFF	TGTGCCAGCAGTTTAAACAGGCTGCCAACTAATGAAAAACTGTTTTTT
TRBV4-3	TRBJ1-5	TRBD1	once	CASSHSHGRRTGNQPQHF	TGCGCCAGCAGCCATTCCCACGGCCGTCGGACAGGTAATCAGCCCCAGCATTTT
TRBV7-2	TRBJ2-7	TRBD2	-	CASSLSFGGGPYEQYF	TGTGCCAGCAGCTTAAGTTTCGGGGGGGGGCCCTACGAGCAGTACTTC
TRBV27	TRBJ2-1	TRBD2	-	CASTERGGWNEQFF	TGTGCCAGCACAGAGCGGGGGGGCTGGAACGAGCAGTTCTTC
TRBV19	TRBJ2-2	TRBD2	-	CASSSGTRVMAGELFF	TGTGCCAGTAGTTCCGGGACTAGGGTTATGGCCGGGGAGCTGTTTTTT
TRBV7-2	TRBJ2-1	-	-	CASSLVFGSGNEQFF	TGTGCCAGCAGCTTAGTATTTGGTAGCGGCAATGAGCAGTTCTTC
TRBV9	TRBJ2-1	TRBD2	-	CASSVEGLPYNEQFF	TGTGCCAGCAGCGTAGAGGGACTACCCTACAATGAGCAGTTCTTC
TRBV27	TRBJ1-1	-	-	CASSPYYGLGGASTEAFF	TGTGCCAGCAGTCCCTACTATGGTCTGGGGGGGGCGAGTACTGAAGCTTTCTTT
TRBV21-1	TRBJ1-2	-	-	CASSLRPVPGGQGNYGYTF	TGTGCCAGCAGCCTCCGGCCGGTGCCAGGAGGACAGGGTAACTATGGCTACACCTTC
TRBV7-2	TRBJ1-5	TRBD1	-	CASSLQTGGNQPQHF	TGTGCCAGCAGCTTACAGACAGGGGGCAATCAGCCCCAGCATTTT
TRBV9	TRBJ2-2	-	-	CASSVVSGPNTGELFF	TGTGCCAGCAGCGTAGTATCGGGTCCGAACACCGGGGAGCTGTTTTTT
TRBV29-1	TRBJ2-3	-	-	CSVNSRGSRTDTQYF	TGCAGCGTTAATTCACGAGGCAGCCGAACAGATACGCAGTATTTT
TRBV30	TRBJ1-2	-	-	CAWSVRGNYGYTF	TGTGCCTGGAGTGTTAGGGGAAACTATGGCTACACCTTC
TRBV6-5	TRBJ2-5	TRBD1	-	CASRSGQLETQYF	TGTGCCAGCCGATCGGGACAGCTTGAGACCCAGTACTTC
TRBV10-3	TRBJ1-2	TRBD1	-	CAIRTGTGDVGGYTF	TGTGCCATCAGAACCGGGACAGGGGATGTTGGTGGCTACACCTTC
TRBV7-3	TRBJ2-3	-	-	CASSKGRGGAGTDTQYF	TGTGCCAGCAGCAAAGGCCGTGGAGGGGCGGGGACAGATACGCAGTATTTT
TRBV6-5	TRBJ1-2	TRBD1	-	CASSYQGADYGYTF	TGTGCCAGCAGTTACCAGGGGGCGGACTATGGCTACACCTTC
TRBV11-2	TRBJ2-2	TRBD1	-	CASSRQGADTGELFF	TGTGCCAGCAGCCGACAGGGGGCCGACACCGGGGAGCTGTTTTTT
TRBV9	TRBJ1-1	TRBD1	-	CASSWGQGGMNTEAFF	TGTGCCAGCAGTTGGGGACAGGGAGGAATGAACACTGAAGCTTTCTTT